This T cell receptor beta chain comes out of a study of blood T cell repertoires in COVID-19. Study context: Spain, Italy and the United States supplied samples that represented acute and convalescent COVID-19. T cells, B-cell-depleted T cells, or PBMCs provided the cDNA or gDNA that served as material.

In the source study's methods: From reference gene primer amplification, estimates of nucleated cell counts were derived. TCRdb's copy holds only in-frame clones and misses some; the assay was immunoSEQ multiplex PCR. V and J calls and clone size follow that table, whereas D and trimming were derived from the DNA. The table lists about 250,000 clones, about 86% of them singletons, with about 1.3% in the top ten. Germline lookup yields CDR1 KGHSH and CDR2 LQKENI. The CDR3 sequence is 15 residues long. Deletions cut 3 bases from V and 6 bases from J, with 17 bases between. This sequence originates from a man older than 75 with acute or convalescent COVID-19. Material: peripheral blood. The chain is built from TRBV18 and TRBJ1-1; D unclear. CDR3 amino acids: CASSPSLQGVAEAFF. Here the CDR3 DNA reads TGTGCCAGCTCACCGAGCCTACAAGGAGTGGCTGAAGCTTTCTTT.